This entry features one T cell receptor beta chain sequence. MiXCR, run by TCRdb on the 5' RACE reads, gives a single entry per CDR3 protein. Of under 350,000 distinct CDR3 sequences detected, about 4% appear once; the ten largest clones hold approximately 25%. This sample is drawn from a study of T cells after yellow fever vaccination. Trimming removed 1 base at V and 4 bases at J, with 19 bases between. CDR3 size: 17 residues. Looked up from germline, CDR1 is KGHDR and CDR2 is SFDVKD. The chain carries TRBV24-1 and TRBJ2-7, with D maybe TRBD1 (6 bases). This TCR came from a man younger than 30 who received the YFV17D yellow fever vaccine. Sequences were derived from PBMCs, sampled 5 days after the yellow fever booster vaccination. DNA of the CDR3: TGTGCCACCAGTGATTTCGAACAGGGCCTATTGGAGTACGAGCAGTACGTC. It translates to CATSDFEQGLLEYEQYV.